This T cell receptor beta chain was sequenced for a study of cytomegalovirus exposure and HLA in healthy donors (dated by TCRdb to about 2017). Context from the whole study: An earlier analysis of 587 of the donors reported roughly 300 Gb of sequence data and approximately 120 million unique TCR beta sequences obtained from approximately 180 million T cells. An early release covering roughly 600 HLA-typed donors comprised roughly 300 gigabases of sequencing data and about 90 million unique TCR sequences. Of the 350 to 450 genotyped donors, approximately 80% fell in the genetic ancestry cluster associated with self-reported Caucasian donors. The study was designed to test whether signatures of past pathogen exposure could be identified by cataloging public T cell receptors. Using immunosequencing, the study profiled T cell repertoires from about 610 subjects and related those repertoires to cytomegalovirus serostatus. A separate validation cohort of 100 to 150 different subjects was used in addition to the 666-subject first cohort. The study combined high-throughput TCR immunosequencing, statistical association of individual TCRs with disease status, and machine learning to predict cytomegalovirus infection status. A later analysis re-examined previously published TCR beta repertoires from about 670 donors and added high-resolution HLA genotyping to investigate patterns of TCR occurrence. The later analysis used no new phenotypic data to find candidate immune exposures, relying instead on TCR beta sequences and their occurrence across donors. An earlier analysis of nearly 600 of the donors applied high-throughput TCR beta sequencing to assess whether each TCR beta V gene segment acted as functional or pseudogenic. Donor age, sex, ethnicity and CMV serostatus were compiled together with the repertoire data. In a later genetic analysis, genome-wide SNP genotypes for about three fifths of the 666 donors were used, and that subset was treated as a discovery cohort. All discovery cohort repertoires had been generated on a single sequencing platform. Class I and class II HLA loci were covered by the typing at four-digit resolution. Typing coverage differed by locus: A, B, C, DRB1 and DQB1 were typed in roughly 620-630 donors, DQA1 in 500 to 550, DPA1 in some 570, and DPB1 in approximately 450. Roughly 5 DR-DQ haplotypes were handled as single units for association and clustering, since linkage in the cohort was strong. Across approximately 400 genotyped donors of the cohort, an average of roughly 200,000 unique TCR beta nucleotide sequences per donor were sequenced, and around 20% of those sequences were non-productive.

The cohort consisted of some 730 healthy bone marrow donors. At the time of sampling, every cohort member was nominally healthy, though immune exposures that went unrecorded were likely present. The donor was CMV seropositive and was included in the group of 250 to 300 seropositive cohort members. Each donor provided a peripheral blood sample, and peripheral blood mononuclear cells were used for TCR beta sequencing. The Qiagen DNeasy Blood Extraction Kit was used to extract genomic DNA from the blood cell samples. General study outcomes and caveats: In an earlier analysis of fewer than 700 of the donors, most TCR beta V segments appeared in productive rearrangements about 87% or about 30% of the time, broadly matching IMGT annotations. Because HLA typing was unavailable for some donors at each locus, only the typed subset was used in association tests. Approximately 16 rarely observed V segments, including chromosome 9 orphons, were excluded from the earlier analysis of about 600 of the donors because counts were too low. A further reported finding was that TCR beta sequences accurately predicted the HLA-A and HLA-B alleles for most subjects in the first cohort. It was suggested by the authors that the approach could potentially be generalized to other disease states and immunological phenotypes. The sequencing pipeline was judged likely to have produced a cluster of highly shared sequence variants as a technical artifact. According to a later genetic analysis, donors in an Asian-associated ancestry cluster had fewer N-insertions in productive TCRs than the approximately 670-donor mean. The cohort was sequenced for TCR beta chains only, and without alpha or paired-chain data the features that could be detected were limited. In a later analysis, TCR association rates were found to vary across HLA loci, with the most associated TCRs seen for DRB1 alleles and the fewest for HLA-C alleles. A few of the identified cytomegalovirus-associated TCR beta chains were confirmed in vitro to be specific for cytomegalovirus antigens. Most TCR sequences were observed very rarely across donors, whereas some public TCRs were present in many individuals. Correlated functional status among segregating V segments might be attributable to linkage disequilibrium, but an unknown experimental factor could not be ruled out. Most CMV-associated TCR beta chains appeared to be HLA-restricted in a later analysis, and the HLA associations seemed to be driven largely by CMV exposure. At a false discovery rate of 0.05, a later analysis linked 15,000 to 20,000 TCR beta sequences to specific HLA alleles. Presence/absence analyses assumed roughly uniform sequencing depth across donors, an assumption that may not hold. An association between a missense DCLRE1C variant and V-gene and J-gene trimming of TCR beta chains was found in a later genetic analysis and replicated in an independent cohort. The study listed 150 to 200 TCR beta chains as associated with cytomegalovirus. The only immune exposure information available for the cohort was CMV serostatus. In a later analysis, HLA-associated TCR beta chains were found to be more clonally expanded and to have lower generation probabilities than equally common non-associated chains. When HLA alleles, especially DR and DQ, strongly co-occurred, TCR associations were difficult to assign to individual alleles. In a later analysis, several top co-occurrence clusters were reported to appear linked to parvovirus B19, influenza, CMV and Epstein-Barr virus. In both the original and validation cohorts, the classifier was reported to diagnose cytomegalovirus status with high specificity and sensitivity. The 87-base-pair reads could not distinguish some IMGT-functional V segments, including TRBV6-2 and TRBV6-3, so those segments were excluded.

There are 13 amino acids in the CDR3, from cysteine to phenylalanine inclusive. Left in the record is the CDR3 DNA by itself, 39 bases read in frame from the first base. V lost 7 bases and J lost 9 bases; the stretch between them is 14 bases long. Reading the germline V gene (reference sequence) gives CDR1 SGHNT and CDR2 YYREEE. A note on this clone: The clone's antigen remains unknown. Nothing much larger sits one base from this clone, and base qualities are not available.

The receptor library was made with the immunoSEQ multiplex PCR assay. The multiplex PCR relied on a mix of 60 forward primers for TCR Vbeta segments and 13 reverse primers for TCR Jbeta segments. Amplification of the CDR3 region of rearranged TCR beta genes was performed with a multiplex PCR assay on genomic DNA. The amplified TCR beta libraries were sequenced on the Illumina HiSeq System as 87-base-pair reads. In the original analysis: A later analysis counted approximately 76 million unique TCR beta chains across the 500 to 850 repertoires, and approximately 11 million of these chains were shared by at least two donors. A nearest-neighbor algorithm error-corrected the raw reads and collapsed the reads into unique sequences, merging closely related sequences to remove PCR and sequencing errors. Alignment of CDR3 sequences to IMGT reference sequences was used to assign V, D and J gene segments. For a sequence to be retained, a match of at least six nucleotides was required to both a V gene segment and a J gene segment. A rearrangement was called productive if the CDR3 had no stop codons and remained in frame with V and J, and every other rearrangement was called non-productive. CDR3 was defined by IMGT convention, running from the second conserved V-encoded cysteine to the conserved J-encoded phenylalanine. The earlier analysis of about 530 of the donors excluded any sequence lacking an unambiguous match to a single V gene segment. In an earlier analysis of about 590 of the donors, a V segment was called functional when productive rearrangements were above 56.7%, and segregating when the standard deviation between donors exceeded 5%. A statistical classification framework was developed to diagnose cytomegalovirus status using the catalog of TCR beta chain sequences. In a later analysis, V and J genes were assigned by comparing TCR nucleotide sequences against IMGT/GENE-DB human TR gene sequences. Using the TCRdist pipeline, a later analysis assigned CDR3 sequences along with most-parsimonious VDJ recombination scenarios. In a later analysis, every TCR beta chain was defined by the combination of its CDR3 amino acid sequence and its V-gene family, and reads without a unique V-gene family were dropped. As a way to deal with suspected cross-contamination and a sequencing artifact, a later analysis dropped approximately 570 nucleotide sequences that were highly shared and had low generation probability. For each public chain, a later analysis derived a clonal expansion index from normalized ranks of inferred template counts within each repertoire. In a later analysis, generation probabilities were computed using a VDJ recombination model fitted to out-of-frame rearrangements, and the results were checked against IGoR. A later analysis scored TCR-TCR, TCR-HLA and TCR-CMV co-occurrence with hypergeometric tests, applying a repertoire-size bias correction to TCR pairs. To estimate false discovery rates, a later analysis permuted the HLA or CMV assignments 20 times. In a later analysis, co-occurring TCRs were grouped with DBSCAN, and TCRdist sequence similarity was added when clustering was performed within HLA-allele-positive subsets. For co-occurrence clustering, repertoires with fewer than 30,000 or more than 120,000 public chains were excluded, along with roughly 5 repertoires with anomalous nucleotide sharing. Entries here come from immuneACCESS through TCRdb and include only in-frame sequences with V and J called. Some clones fail to appear in such tables; in the studies checked, an unresolved V gene covers under half of the shortfall, and the cause of the remainder is unknown. The DNA was the basis for D and trimming; V, J and clone size are from that table. Here the sample has more than 85,000 clones; around 80% occur a single time. The ten largest account for about 2.9% of the sample.

Specimen: PBMCs. The chain employs TRBV5-4 and TRBJ1-6, with an unclear D gene assignment. This TCR came from a woman in her sixties or seventies in good health and CMV-seropositive. The CDR3 corresponds to CASHGRDSSPLHF. The DNA reads as follows: TGTGCCAGCCACGGGAGAGACTCTTCACCCCTCCACTTT.